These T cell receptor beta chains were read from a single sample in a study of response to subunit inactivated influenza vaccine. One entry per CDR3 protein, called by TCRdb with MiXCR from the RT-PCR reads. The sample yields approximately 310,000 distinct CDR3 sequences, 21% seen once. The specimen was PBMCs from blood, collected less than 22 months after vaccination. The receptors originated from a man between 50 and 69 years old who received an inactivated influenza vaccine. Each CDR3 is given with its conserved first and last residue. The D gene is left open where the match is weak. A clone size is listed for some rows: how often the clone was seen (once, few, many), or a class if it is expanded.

CDR3: CASSLAGGQGPTGELFF
DNA: TGTGCCAGCAGCTTAGCGGGGGGACAGGGGCCCACCGGGGAGCTGTTTTTT
size: NA
V: TRBV7-2
D: TRBD1
length: 17
J: TRBJ2-2

CDR3: CASSLMNRVGGYTF
DNA: TGCGCCAGCAGCTTGATGAACAGGGTTGGCGGCTACACCTTC
size: many
V: TRBV5-1
D: NA
length: 14
J: TRBJ1-2

CDR3: CASSPPEGSNLAFF
DNA: TGTGCCAGCTCACCACCGGAAGGGTCGAACCTAGCTTTCTTT
size: NA
V: TRBV18
D: NA
length: 14
J: TRBJ1-1

CDR3: CASSQEGQTYGYTF
DNA: TGTGCCAGCAGCCAAGAGGGACAGACCTATGGCTACACCTTC
size: many
V: TRBV3-1
D: TRBD1
length: 14
J: TRBJ1-2

CDR3: CSASQVRGNEKLFF
DNA: TGCAGTGCTAGCCAGGTCCGGGGGAATGAAAAACTGTTTTTT
size: NA
V: TRBV20-1
D: NA
length: 14
J: TRBJ1-4

CDR3: CSVELGLITDTQYF
DNA: TGCAGCGTTGAACTAGGACTAATCACAGATACGCAGTATTTT
size: NA
V: TRBV29-1
D: NA
length: 14
J: TRBJ2-3

CDR3: CASSLRGTTIWALHF
DNA: TGTGCCAGCAGCTTACGTGGCACCACAATTTGGGCCCTCCACTTT
size: NA
V: TRBV7-2
D: NA
length: 15
J: TRBJ1-6

CDR3: CASSIAGGSNQPQHF
DNA: TGTGCCAGTAGTATAGCCGGGGGTAGCAATCAGCCCCAGCATTTT
size: many
V: TRBV19
D: NA
length: 15
J: TRBJ1-5

CDR3: CASRGQGSNSPLHF
DNA: TGTGCCAGCAGAGGACAGGGTTCTAATTCACCCCTCCACTTT
size: many
V: TRBV25-1
D: TRBD1
length: 14
J: TRBJ1-6

CDR3: CAISPGPGHQETQYF
DNA: TGTGCCATCAGTCCTGGTCCGGGACACCAAGAGACCCAGTACTTC
size: few
V: TRBV10-3
D: NA
length: 15
J: TRBJ2-5

CDR3: CSARILAEETQYF
DNA: TGCAGTGCTAGAATACTAGCAGAAGAGACCCAGTACTTC
size: NA
V: TRBV20-1
D: NA
length: 13
J: TRBJ2-5

CDR3: CASSQDLRGHGYTF
DNA: TGCGCCAGCAGCCAAGATCTAAGGGGTCATGGCTACACCTTC
size: few
V: TRBV4-3
D: NA
length: 14
J: TRBJ1-2

CDR3: CASSQGYGETQYF
DNA: TGTGCCAGCAGCCAAGGTTACGGTGAGACCCAGTACTTC
size: NA
V: TRBV3-1
D: NA
length: 13
J: TRBJ2-5

CDR3: CASSLVGSGSTGELFF
DNA: TGTGCCAGCAGCTTAGTTGGTAGCGGGAGTACCGGGGAGCTGTTTTTT
size: NA
V: TRBV7-2
D: TRBD2
length: 16
J: TRBJ2-2

CDR3: CACSSLGLAGVVGNIQYF
DNA: TGTGCCTGCAGTTCCCTGGGACTAGCGGGAGTGGTGGGAAACATTCAGTACTTC
size: few
V: TRBV12-3/TRBV12-4
D: TRBD2
length: 18
J: TRBJ2-4

CDR3: CASSHGTSGRTGELFF
DNA: TGTGCCAGCAGCCACGGGACTAGCGGACGGACCGGGGAGCTGTTTTTT
size: NA
V: TRBV3-1
D: TRBD2
length: 16
J: TRBJ2-2

CDR3: CASSRYAGDYSNQPQHF
DNA: TGCGCCAGCAGCCGATACGCAGGGGATTATAGCAATCAGCCCCAGCATTTT
size: NA
V: TRBV4-1
D: NA
length: 17
J: TRBJ1-5

CDR3: CASSLRGGGNTEAFF
DNA: TGTGCCAGCAGCCTACGAGGGGGGGGGAACACTGAAGCTTTCTTT
size: NA
V: TRBV7-2
D: NA
length: 15
J: TRBJ1-1

CDR3: CASSLYRGGYEQYF
DNA: TGTGCCAGCAGCTTATACAGGGGCGGGTACGAGCAGTACTTC
size: few
V: TRBV11-2
D: TRBD1
length: 14
J: TRBJ2-7

CDR3: CASRVDRNSPLHF
DNA: TGTGCCAGCAGGGTCGACAGAAATTCACCCCTCCACTTT
size: few
V: TRBV5-4
D: NA
length: 13
J: TRBJ1-6

CDR3: CASSYWKGDTQYF
DNA: TGTGCCAGCAGTTACTGGAAAGGAGATACGCAGTATTTT
size: NA
V: TRBV12-3/TRBV12-4
D: NA
length: 13
J: TRBJ2-3